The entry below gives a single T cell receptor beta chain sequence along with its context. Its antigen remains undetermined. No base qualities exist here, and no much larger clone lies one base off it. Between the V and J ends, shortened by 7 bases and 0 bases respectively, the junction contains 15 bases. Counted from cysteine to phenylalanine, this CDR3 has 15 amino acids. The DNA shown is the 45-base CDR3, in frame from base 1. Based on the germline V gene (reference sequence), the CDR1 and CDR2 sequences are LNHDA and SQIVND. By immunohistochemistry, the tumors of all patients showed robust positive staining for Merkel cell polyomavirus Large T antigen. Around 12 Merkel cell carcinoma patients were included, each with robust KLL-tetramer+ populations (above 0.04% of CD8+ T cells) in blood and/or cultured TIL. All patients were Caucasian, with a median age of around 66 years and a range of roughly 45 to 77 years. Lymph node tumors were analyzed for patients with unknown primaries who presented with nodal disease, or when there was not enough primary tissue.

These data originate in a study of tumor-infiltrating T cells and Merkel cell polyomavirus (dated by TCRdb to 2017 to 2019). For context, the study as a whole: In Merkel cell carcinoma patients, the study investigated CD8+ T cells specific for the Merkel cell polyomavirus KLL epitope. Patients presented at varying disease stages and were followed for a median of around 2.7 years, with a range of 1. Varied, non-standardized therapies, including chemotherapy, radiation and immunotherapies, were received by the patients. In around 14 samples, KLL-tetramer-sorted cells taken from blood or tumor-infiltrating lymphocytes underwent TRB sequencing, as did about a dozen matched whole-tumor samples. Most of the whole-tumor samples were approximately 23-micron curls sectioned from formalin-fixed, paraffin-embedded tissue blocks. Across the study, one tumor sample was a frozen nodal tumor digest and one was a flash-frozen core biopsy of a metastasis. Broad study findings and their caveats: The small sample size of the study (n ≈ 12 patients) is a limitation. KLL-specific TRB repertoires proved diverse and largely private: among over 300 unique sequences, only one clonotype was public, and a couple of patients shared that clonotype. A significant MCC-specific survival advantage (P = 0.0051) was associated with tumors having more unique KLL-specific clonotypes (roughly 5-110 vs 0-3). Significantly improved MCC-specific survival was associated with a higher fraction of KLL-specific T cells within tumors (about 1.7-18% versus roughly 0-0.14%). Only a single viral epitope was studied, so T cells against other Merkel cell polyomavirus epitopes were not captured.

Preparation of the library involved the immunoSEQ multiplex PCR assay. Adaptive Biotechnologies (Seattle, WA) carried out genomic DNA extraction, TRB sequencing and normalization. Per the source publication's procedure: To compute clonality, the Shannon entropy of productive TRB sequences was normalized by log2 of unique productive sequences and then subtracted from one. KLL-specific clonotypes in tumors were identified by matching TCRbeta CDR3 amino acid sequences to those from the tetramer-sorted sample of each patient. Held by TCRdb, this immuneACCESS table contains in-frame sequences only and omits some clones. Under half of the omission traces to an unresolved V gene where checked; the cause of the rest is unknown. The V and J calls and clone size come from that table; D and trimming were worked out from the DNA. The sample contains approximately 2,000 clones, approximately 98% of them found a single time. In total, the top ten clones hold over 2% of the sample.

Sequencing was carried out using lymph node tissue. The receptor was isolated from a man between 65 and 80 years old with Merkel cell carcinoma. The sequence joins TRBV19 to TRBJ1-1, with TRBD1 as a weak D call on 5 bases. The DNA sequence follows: TGTGCCAGTATCCCACGGAGGGGCCTGAACACTGAAGCTTTCTTT. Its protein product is CASIPRRGLNTEAFF.